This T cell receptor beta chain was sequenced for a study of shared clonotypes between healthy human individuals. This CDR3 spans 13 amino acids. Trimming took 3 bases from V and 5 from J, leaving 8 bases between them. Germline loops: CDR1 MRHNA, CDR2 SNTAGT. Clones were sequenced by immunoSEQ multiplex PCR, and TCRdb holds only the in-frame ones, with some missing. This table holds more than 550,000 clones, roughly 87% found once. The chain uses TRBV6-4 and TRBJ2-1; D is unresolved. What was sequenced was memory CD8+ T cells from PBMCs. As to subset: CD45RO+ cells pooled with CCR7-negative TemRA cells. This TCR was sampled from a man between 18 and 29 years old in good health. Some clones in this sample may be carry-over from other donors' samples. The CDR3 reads CASSEDRHNEQFF. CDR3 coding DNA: TGTGCCAGCAGTGAAGACCGCCACAATGAGCAGTTCTTC.